Shown below are 18 T cell receptor beta chains from a single sample sequenced in a study of response to subunit inactivated influenza vaccine. TCRdb independently ran MiXCR on the RT-PCR reads; one entry per CDR3 protein. The repertoire includes just under 250,000 distinct CDR3 sequences, about 12% of them detected once, and 7.5% to 10% sits in the top ten. The sequencing used non-naive T cells sorted from PBMCs, collected 14 to 15 days before vaccination. These receptors all stem from a man in his fifties who received an inactivated influenza vaccine.

The chain is built from TRBV3-1 and TRBJ2-1; no definite D call. The germline V and J ends were trimmed by 4 bases and 8 bases, with 15 bases remaining between them. Germline V lookup: CDR1 LGHDT, CDR2 YNNKEL (reference sequence). This CDR3 has 14 amino acids. The CDR3 nucleotides are TGTGCCAGCAGCCCCCCTCGGGCGCGCTATGAGCAGTTCTTC. Encoded protein: CASSPPRARYEQFF.

This chain joins TRBV11-2 and TRBJ2-4; D might be TRBD1 or TRBD2, each matching 6 bases. The V end lost 5 bases, the J end lost 2 bases, and 7 bases lay between the germline ends. The length of the CDR3 is 13 residues. Per germline, CDR1 SGHAT and CDR2 FQNNGV. The CDR3 spells CASSGGPKNIQYF. CDR3 nucleotide sequence: TGTGCCAGCAGCGGGGGGCCCAAAAACATTCAGTACTTC.

The chain recombines TRBV5-4 with TRBJ1-5; D remains unclear. CDR3 length: 14 amino acids. Germline values: CDR1 SGHNT, CDR2 YYREEE (reference sequence). V lost 4 bases, J lost 2 bases, and 10 bases lay in between. The CDR3 coding sequence is TGTGCCAGCAGCCCCGGGATAGGCAATCAGCCCCAGCATTTT. This encodes CASSPGIGNQPQHF.

This clonotype was detected many times. The V gene is TRBV5-6, the J gene TRBJ2-7; D may be TRBD1 (6 bases). V was trimmed by 7 bases and J by 6 bases, leaving 17 bases between them. CDR1 and CDR2 from the germline V gene are SGHDT and YYEEEE. CDR3 size: 13 residues. CDR3 sequence (DNA): TGTGCCAGCTCGACAGGACCTGTTCTCGAGCAGTACTTC. This sequence encodes CASSTGPVLEQYF.

This clonotype has a handful of counts. The chain has TRBV5-1 and TRBJ2-3; 7 nucleotides align to TRBD2. The CDR3 length is 15 residues. Germline CDR1 is SGHRS and CDR2 is YFSETQ. V lost 5 bases to trimming and J lost 2 bases; unmatched junction nucleotides: 8. The CDR3 sequence: CASRSRAGTTDTQYF. The DNA of the CDR3 is TGCGCCAGCAGGTCGCGAGCGGGGACCACAGATACGCAGTATTTT.

This rearrangement joins TRBV24-1 to TRBJ2-1; 7 nucleotides agree with TRBD1. This CDR3 is built from 13 residues. Germline V gives CDR1 KGHDR, CDR2 SFDVKD. V lost 9 bases to trimming and J lost 10 bases; unmatched junction nucleotides: 11. In DNA, the CDR3 is TGTGCCACCCAAGATTGGGACAGCCGGGAGCAGTTCTTC. It encodes CATQDWDSREQFF.

The V call is TRBV6-9, the J call TRBJ1-2; tentatively, D is TRBD1 (5 bases). The V gene's germline CDR1 is MNHGY and CDR2 SVAAGI. Deletions cut 6 bases from V and 3 bases from J, with 14 bases between. The length of the CDR3 is 14 residues. The CDR3 sequence is CASRSLSGHYGYTF. The CDR3 region has the DNA TGTGCCAGCAGATCTCTGTCAGGGCACTATGGCTACACCTTC.

This clonotype was counted a few times. The chain recombines TRBV4-3 with TRBJ2-2; D perhaps matches TRBD1 (6 bases). CDR1 and CDR2 (germline): LGHNA, YSLEER. V was cut by 3 bases and J by 5 bases, with 10 bases left in between. CDR3 length: 14 residues. The CDR3 nucleotides are TGCGCCAGCAGCCATTCACAGGGTACCGGGGAGCTGTTTTTT. Protein sequence: CASSHSQGTGELFF.

V gene TRBV18 combines with J gene TRBJ2-1; maybe TRBD2 (5 bases). With 2 bases removed from V and 5 bases from J, the gap between germline ends came to 13 bases. This CDR3 is 15 amino acids long. Germline values: CDR1 KGHSH, CDR2 LQKENI. For the CDR3, the DNA is TGTGCCAGCTCACCATCGGCTAGCAGCCACAATGAGCAGTTCTTC. Amino acid sequence: CASSPSASSHNEQFF.

In this sample, this clonotype turned up a few times. The chain recombines TRBV7-6 with TRBJ2-5, with 7 positions matching TRBD1. Losses at the gene ends were 4 bases for V and 4 bases for J; bases not matched to a gene: 9. Looked up from germline, CDR1 is SGHVS and CDR2 is FNYEAQ. CDR3 length: 15 amino acids. CDR3 sequence: CASSYPGTERETQYF. CDR3 coding DNA: TGTGCCAGCAGCTACCCCGGGACAGAGAGAGAGACCCAGTACTTC.

This rearrangement joins TRBV29-1 to TRBJ1-2; 8 nucleotides align to TRBD1. CDR3 length equals 15 residues. The J segment lost 3 bases and the V segment lost 4 bases, leaving 10 bases of the junction unmatched. Germline loops: CDR1 SQVTM, CDR2 ANQGSEA. The CDR3 protein is CSVGGVSGGDYGYTF. The CDR3 DNA follows: TGCAGCGTTGGAGGGGTATCAGGGGGCGACTATGGCTACACCTTC.

This clonotype was detected only a few times. The J gene is TRBJ1-4, the V gene TRBV11-1; possible D gene TRBD1, 5 bases. Trimming removed 0 bases from V and 5 bases from J, with 19 bases in between. The germline gives CDR1 SGHAT, CDR2 FQDESV (reference sequence). The CDR3 runs 18 residues. DNA of the CDR3: TGTGCCAGCAGCTTAGCGAAAGGGTTCCCAGGGTCGAATGAAAAACTGTTTTTT. Protein: CASSLAKGFPGSNEKLFF.

This clonotype was picked up a small number of times. This chain links TRBV4-2 with TRBJ2-3, with 8 nucleotides matching TRBD1. The germline V gene has CDR1 LGHNA and CDR2 YNFKEQ. The CDR3 runs 14 residues. Losses at the gene ends were 4 bases for V and 7 bases for J; bases not matched to a gene: 7. For the CDR3, the DNA is TGTGCCAGCAGCCCCTCGGACAGGGAGTATACGCAGTATTTT. It encodes CASSPSDREYTQYF.

This clonotype was detected only a few times. J is TRBJ1-5 and V is TRBV12-3 or TRBV12-4; TRBD1 is a possible D gene (6 bases). The germline V and J ends were trimmed by 3 bases and 0 bases, with 12 bases remaining between them. This CDR3 has 16 amino acids. CDR3 DNA sequence: TGTGCCAGCAGTTTGTCCGGGACAAATAGCAATCAGCCCCAGCATTTT. It is translated as CASSLSGTNSNQPQHF.

This clonotype was seen many times. A much larger clone differs by one base, so this may be a read error. This chain links TRBV7-2 with TRBJ2-3; 10 bases line up with TRBD2. This CDR3 contains 15 residues. Losses at the gene ends were 5 bases for V and 2 bases for J; bases not matched to a gene: 4. CDR1 is SGHTA, CDR2 FQGNSA, per germline. CDR3 protein: CASSQLAGPTDTQYF. In DNA form, the CDR3 reads TGTGCCAGCAGCCAACTAGCGGGGCCCACAGATACGCAGTATTTT.

This clonotype was observed a handful of times. V usage is TRBV29-1 and J usage is TRBJ2-7; D is perhaps TRBD2 (6 bases). Looked up from germline, CDR1 is SQVTM and CDR2 is ANQGSEA. The V end was cut by 0 bases, the J end by 2 bases, with 14 bases between. The CDR3 consists of 15 residues. The CDR3 spells CSVEDPTGVTYEQYF. In nucleotides, the CDR3 is TGCAGCGTTGAAGACCCTACGGGGGTGACCTACGAGCAGTACTTC.

The chain links TRBV20-1 to TRBJ2-7, with 7 bases aligning to TRBD1. Germline loops: CDR1 DFQATT, CDR2 SNEGSKA (reference sequence). There are 12 residues in the CDR3. V trimming: 2 bases; J trimming: 4 bases; junction bases outside the gene matches: 2. CDR3 region: CSARYRGYEQYF. CDR3 nucleotides: TGCAGTGCTAGATACAGGGGATACGAGCAGTACTTC.

The chain joins TRBV7-3 to TRBJ2-5; D gene ambiguous. Germline CDR1 SGHTA, CDR2 FQGTGA. CDR3 size: 13 residues. The ends were cut back, 2 bases at V and 5 bases at J, with 9 bases in the middle. CDR3: CASSLGVRETQYF. The CDR3 region has the DNA TGTGCCAGCAGCTTAGGCGTAAGGGAGACCCAGTACTTC.